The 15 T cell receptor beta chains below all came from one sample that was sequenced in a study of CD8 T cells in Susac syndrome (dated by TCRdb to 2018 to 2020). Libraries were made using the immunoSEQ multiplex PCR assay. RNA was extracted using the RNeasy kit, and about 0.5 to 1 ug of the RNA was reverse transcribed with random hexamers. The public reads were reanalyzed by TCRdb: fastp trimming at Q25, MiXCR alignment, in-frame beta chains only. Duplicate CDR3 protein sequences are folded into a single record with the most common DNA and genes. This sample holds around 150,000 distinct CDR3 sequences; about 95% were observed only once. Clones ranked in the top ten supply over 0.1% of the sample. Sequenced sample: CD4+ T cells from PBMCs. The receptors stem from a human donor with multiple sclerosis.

For the CDR3, the DNA is TGCAGTGCTAGAGTCGTGGACAGTTGGCCCAATCAGCCCCAGCATTTT. It specifies CSARVVDSWPNQPQHF. The rearrangement links TRBV20-1 to TRBJ1-5, with D perhaps matching TRBD1 (6 bases). Trimming removed 1 base at V and 3 bases at J, with 16 bases between. The CDR3 has 16 residues. Germline V gene data show CDR1 as DFQATT and CDR2 as SNEGSKA (reference sequence).

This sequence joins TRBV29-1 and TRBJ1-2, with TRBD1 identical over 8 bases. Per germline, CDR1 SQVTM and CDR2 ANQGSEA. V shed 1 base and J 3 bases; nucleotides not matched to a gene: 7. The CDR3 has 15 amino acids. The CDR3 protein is CSVEGSGTGDYGYTF. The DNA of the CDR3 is TGCAGCGTTGAAGGATCAGGGACAGGTGACTATGGCTACACCTTC.

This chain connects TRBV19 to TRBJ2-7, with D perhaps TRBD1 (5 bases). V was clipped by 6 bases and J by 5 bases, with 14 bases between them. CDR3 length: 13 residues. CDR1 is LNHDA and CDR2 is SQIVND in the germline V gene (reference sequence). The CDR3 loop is CASSLRVGDEQYF. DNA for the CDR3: TGTGCCAGTAGCCTCAGGGTTGGTGACGAGCAGTACTTC.

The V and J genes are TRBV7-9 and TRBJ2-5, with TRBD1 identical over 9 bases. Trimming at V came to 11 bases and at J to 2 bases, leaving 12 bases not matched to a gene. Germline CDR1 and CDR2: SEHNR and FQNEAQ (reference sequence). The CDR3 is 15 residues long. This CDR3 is CAWKVGQGVQETQYF. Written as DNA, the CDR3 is TGTGCCTGGAAAGTGGGACAGGGCGTACAAGAGACCCAGTACTTC.

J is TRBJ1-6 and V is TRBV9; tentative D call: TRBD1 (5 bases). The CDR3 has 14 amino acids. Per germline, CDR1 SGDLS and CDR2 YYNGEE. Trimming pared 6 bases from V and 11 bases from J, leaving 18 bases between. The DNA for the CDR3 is TGTGCCAGCACCACTTCTACCACGGGGGCACCCCTCCACTTT. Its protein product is CASTTSTTGAPLHF. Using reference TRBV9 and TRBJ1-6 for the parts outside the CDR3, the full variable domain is DSGVTQTPKHLITATGQRVTLRCSPRSGDLSVYWYQQSLDQGLQFLIQYYNGEERAKGNILERFSAQQFPDLHSELNLSSLELGDSALYFCASTTSTTGAPLHFGNGTRLTVT.

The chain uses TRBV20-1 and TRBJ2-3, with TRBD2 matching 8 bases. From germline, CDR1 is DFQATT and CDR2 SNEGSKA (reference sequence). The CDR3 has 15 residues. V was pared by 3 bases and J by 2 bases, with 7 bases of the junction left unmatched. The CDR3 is CSASPTSGFTDTQYF. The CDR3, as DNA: TGCAGTGCTAGCCCAACTAGCGGCTTCACAGATACGCAGTATTTT.

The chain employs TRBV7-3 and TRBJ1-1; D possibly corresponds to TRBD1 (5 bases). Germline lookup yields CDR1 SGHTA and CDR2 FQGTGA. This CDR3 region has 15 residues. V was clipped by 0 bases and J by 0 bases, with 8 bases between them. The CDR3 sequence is CASSLTRTLNTEAFF. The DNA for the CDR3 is TGTGCCAGCAGCTTAACCCGGACATTGAACACTGAAGCTTTCTTT. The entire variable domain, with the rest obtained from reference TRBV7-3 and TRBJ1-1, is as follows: GAGVSQTPSNKVTEKGKYVELRCDPISGHTALYWYRQSLGQGPEFLIYFQGTGAADDSGLPNDRFFAVRPEGSVSTLKIQRTERGDSAVYLCASSLTRTLNTEAFFGQGTRLTVV.

CDR3 protein: CASSLKDRSNYGYTF. For the CDR3, the DNA is TGCGCCAGCAGCTTAAAGGACCGTTCGAACTATGGCTACACCTTC. This rearrangement joins TRBV5-1 to TRBJ1-2; no reliable D call. CDR3 length: 15 amino acids. Per germline, CDR1 SGHRS and CDR2 YFSETQ. The V end lost 2 bases, the J end lost 2 bases, and 13 bases lay between the germline ends.

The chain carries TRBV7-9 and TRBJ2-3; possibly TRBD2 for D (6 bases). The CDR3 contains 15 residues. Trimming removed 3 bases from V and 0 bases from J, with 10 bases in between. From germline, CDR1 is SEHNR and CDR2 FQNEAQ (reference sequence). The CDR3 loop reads CASSFGGDSTDTQYF. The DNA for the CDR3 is TGTGCCAGCAGCTTCGGCGGGGATAGCACAGATACGCAGTATTTT.

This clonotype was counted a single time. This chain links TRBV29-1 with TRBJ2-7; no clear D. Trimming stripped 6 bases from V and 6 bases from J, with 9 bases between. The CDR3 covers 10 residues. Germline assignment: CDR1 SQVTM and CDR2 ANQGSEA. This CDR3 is CSVRNTEQYF. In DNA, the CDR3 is TGCAGCGTCCGGAACACCGAGCAGTACTTC.

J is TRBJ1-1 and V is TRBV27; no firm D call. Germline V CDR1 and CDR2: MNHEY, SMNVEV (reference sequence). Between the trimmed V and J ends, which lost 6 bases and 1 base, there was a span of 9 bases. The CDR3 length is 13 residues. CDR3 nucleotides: TGTGCCAGCAGCGAAACAGAGAACACTGAAGCTTTCTTT. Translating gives CASSETENTEAFF.

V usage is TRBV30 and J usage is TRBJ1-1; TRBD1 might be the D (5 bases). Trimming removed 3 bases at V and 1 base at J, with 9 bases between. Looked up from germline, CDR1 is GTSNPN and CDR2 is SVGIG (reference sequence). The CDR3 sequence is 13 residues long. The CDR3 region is CAWRAQGNTEAFF. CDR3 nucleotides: TGTGCCTGGAGAGCCCAGGGGAACACTGAAGCTTTCTTT. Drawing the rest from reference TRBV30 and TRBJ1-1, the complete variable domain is SQTIHQWPATLVQPVGSPLSLECTVEGTSNPNLYWYRQAAGRGLQLLFYSVGIGQISSEVPQNLSASRPQDRQFILSSKKLLLSDSGFYLCAWRAQGNTEAFFGQGTRLTVV.

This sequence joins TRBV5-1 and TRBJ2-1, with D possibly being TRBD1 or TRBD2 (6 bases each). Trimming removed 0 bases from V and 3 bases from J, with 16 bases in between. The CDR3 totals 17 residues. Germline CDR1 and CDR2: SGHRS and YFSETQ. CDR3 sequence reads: CASSLARTRGGYNEQFF. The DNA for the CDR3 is TGCGCCAGCAGCTTGGCCCGGACCAGGGGAGGCTACAATGAGCAGTTCTTC.

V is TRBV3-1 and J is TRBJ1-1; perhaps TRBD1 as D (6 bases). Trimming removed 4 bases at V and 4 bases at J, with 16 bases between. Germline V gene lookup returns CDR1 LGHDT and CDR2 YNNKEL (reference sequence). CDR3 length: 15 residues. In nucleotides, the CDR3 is TGTGCCAGCAGCCCGCTAAACAGGGTGGGCACTGAAGCTTTCTTT. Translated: CASSPLNRVGTEAFF.

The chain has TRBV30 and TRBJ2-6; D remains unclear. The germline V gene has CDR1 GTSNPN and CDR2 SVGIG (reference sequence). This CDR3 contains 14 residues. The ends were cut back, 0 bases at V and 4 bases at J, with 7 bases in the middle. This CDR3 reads CAWSVQIGANVLTF. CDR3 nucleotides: TGTGCCTGGAGTGTACAGATAGGGGCCAACGTCCTGACTTTC.